One sample yielded the 23 T cell receptor beta chains listed below, sequenced in a study of OX40 agonist ivuxolimab in advanced cancers. Only in-frame clones appear in the TCRdb table, and some are missing; sequencing was by immunoSEQ multiplex PCR. The sample includes 90,000 or so clones, roughly 90% of them seen just once. Sequenced material: CD4+ or CD8+ T cells sorted from blood, taken in a trial of the OX40 agonist ivuxolimab. These receptors were taken from an adult with an advanced solid tumor such as melanoma, head and neck, liver or kidney cancer.

The chain joins TRBV28 to TRBJ2-6, with 8 nucleotides matching TRBD1. The junction had 14 bases not matched to a gene; V was cut back by 8 bases and J by 2 bases. The germline gives CDR1 MDHEN, CDR2 SYDVKM. The CDR3 consists of 18 residues. CDR3 sequence (DNA): TGTGCCAGCGGTCCCGTGGGACAGGCGTTTCCTGGGGCCAACGTCCTGACTTTC. This encodes CASGPVGQAFPGANVLTF.

CDR3 DNA: TGTGCCAGCAGCCAAGGGCTAGCGCCCTACGAGCAGTACTTC. It is translated as CASSQGLAPYEQYF. The rearrangement uses TRBV14 and TRBJ2-7; D is possibly TRBD2 (6 bases). This CDR3 has 14 amino acids. The V gene's germline CDR1 is SGHDN and CDR2 FVKESK. V was cut by 1 base and J by 2 bases, with 9 bases left in between.

This chain links TRBV5-1 with TRBJ2-3; 7 nucleotides match TRBD1. The J segment lost 3 bases and the V segment lost 5 bases, leaving 6 bases of the junction unmatched. The CDR3 contains 14 residues. Germline CDR1 reads SGHRS; CDR2 reads YFSETQ. CDR3 sequence reads: CASRVEGATDTQYF. In DNA, the CDR3 is TGCGCCAGCAGGGTTGAGGGGGCAACAGATACGCAGTATTTT.

J is TRBJ1-2 and V is TRBV7-2; D is unclear. Trimming took off 5 bases at V and 4 bases at J, with 8 bases between the two ends. This CDR3 region has 12 residues. CDR1 SGHTA and CDR2 FQGNSA come from the germline V gene. CDR3 in amino acids: CASSPDGYGYTF. CDR3 DNA: TGTGCCAGCAGCCCAGATGGCTATGGCTACACCTTC.

This sequence joins TRBV19 and TRBJ2-1, with D tentatively TRBD2 (5 bases). CDR1 is LNHDA, CDR2 SQIVND, per germline (reference sequence). This CDR3 region has 15 residues. Deletions cut 1 base from V and 6 bases from J, with 13 bases between. CDR3 DNA: TGTGCCAGTAGTATAGTAGCGACTCCCCGCAATGAGCAGTTCTTC. Translating it yields CASSIVATPRNEQFF.

This chain joins TRBV5-8 and TRBJ2-2; TRBD2 aligns across 10 bases. This CDR3 has 17 residues. CDR1 and CDR2 from the germline V gene are SGHTS and YDEGEE. J gave up 4 bases and V 2 bases, and 8 bases lay outside the gene matches. DNA of the CDR3: TGTGCCAGCAGCTTCGGGACTAGCGCGTATTCCACCGGGGAGCTGTTTTTT. Residues: CASSFGTSAYSTGELFF.

The V gene is TRBV6-1, the J gene TRBJ2-5; D is ambiguous. The V gene lost 3 bases and the J gene lost 5 bases, with 10 bases spanning the gap. Per the germline V gene, CDR1 is MNHNS and CDR2 is SASEGT. The CDR3 sequence is 13 residues long. The CDR3 DNA follows: TGTGCCAGCAGTGACTTGATGAGGGAGACCCAGTACTTC. This gives the protein CASSDLMRETQYF.

The chain couples TRBV2 to TRBJ2-5, with TRBD2 identical over 9 bases. V shed 10 bases and J 2 bases; nucleotides not matched to a gene: 8. Germline V gives CDR1 SNHLY, CDR2 FYNNEI. CDR3 length: 14 residues. The chain's CDR3 is CATTRLAAQETQYF. CDR3 in DNA: TGTGCCACTACGCGACTAGCGGCGCAAGAGACCCAGTACTTC. Complete variable domain (other parts from reference TRBV2 and TRBJ2-5): EPEVTQTPSHQVTQMGQEVILRCVPISNHLYFYWYRQILGQKVEFLVSFYNNEISEKSEIFDDQFSVERPDGSNFTLKIRSTKLEDSAMYFCATTRLAAQETQYFGPGTRLLVL.

The V call is TRBV10-1, the J call TRBJ1-6; D not resolved. Germline V gives CDR1 WNHNN, CDR2 SYGVQD (reference sequence). V was pared by 4 bases and J by 10 bases, with 14 bases between. The CDR3 runs 14 residues. CDR3 bases: TGCGCCAGCAGTGCCTTCTCCGGTGGGTCACCCCTCCACTTT. This encodes CASSAFSGGSPLHF.

The chain couples TRBV2 to TRBJ1-2, with 7 nucleotides matching TRBD1. The V and J ends lost 1 base and 5 bases, in that order; junction bases with no gene match: 4. This CDR3 has 14 residues. The germline gives CDR1 SNHLY, CDR2 FYNNEI. The CDR3 region has the DNA TGTGCCAGCAGTGAAGAGGCAGGGGGATATGGCTACACCTTC. Its protein product is CASSEEAGGYGYTF.

This clone was picked up one time. The gene calls are TRBV29-1 and TRBJ1-2; tentatively, D is TRBD1 (5 bases). The V end was cut by 3 bases, the J end by 8 bases, with 16 bases between. Germline CDR1 reads SQVTM; CDR2 reads ANQGSEA. CDR3 length equals 13 residues. CDR3 residues: CSVDQAGGDGYTF. DNA for the CDR3: TGCAGCGTTGACCAGGCTGGGGGAGACGGCTACACCTTC.

This clone occurred once. The chain is built from TRBV27 and TRBJ2-2; 9 nucleotides line up with TRBD2. CDR1 MNHEY and CDR2 SMNVEV come from the germline V gene (reference sequence). The CDR3 runs to 14 residues. V lost 6 bases, J lost 6 bases, and 5 bases stayed unmatched. The CDR3 protein is CASSPRTSAGELFF. The CDR3 nucleotides are TGTGCCAGCAGCCCCCGGACTAGCGCCGGGGAGCTGTTTTTT.

This clone was picked up one time. The rearrangement joins TRBV5-5 to TRBJ2-1, with D perhaps TRBD1 (5 bases). There are 17 residues in the CDR3. Between the trimmed V and J ends, which lost 7 bases and 0 bases, there was a span of 20 bases. Germline loops: CDR1 SGHKS, CDR2 YYEKEE (reference sequence). Here the CDR3 DNA reads TGTGCCAGCGAAAGGGGTGGGGTAGCCAACTCCTACAATGAGCAGTTCTTC. Protein: CASERGGVANSYNEQFF.

The J gene is TRBJ1-1, the V gene TRBV6-5; TRBD1 matches at 7 bases. The CDR3 sequence is 13 residues long. V shed 6 bases and J 6 bases; nucleotides not matched to a gene: 7. Germline lookup yields CDR1 MNHEY and CDR2 SVGAGI. The CDR3 region has the DNA TGTGCCAGCAGCCAACAGGGGTACGCTGAAGCTTTCTTT. Residues: CASSQQGYAEAFF.

CDR3 residues: CASSLEAGLGIQYF. CDR3 DNA sequence: TGTGCCAGCAGCTTAGAGGCAGGGCTGGGCATTCAGTACTTC. J is TRBJ2-4 and V is TRBV11-2; D might be TRBD1 (5 bases). This CDR3 is built from 14 residues. V lost 0 bases to trimming and J lost 9 bases, with 12 bases between them. The germline V gene encodes CDR1 SGHAT and CDR2 FQNNGV. Full variable domain (remainder filled in from reference TRBV11-2 and TRBJ2-4): EAGVAQSPRYKIIEKRQSVAFWCNPISGHATLYWYQQILGQGPKLLIQFQNNGVVDDSQLPKDRFSAERLKGVDSTLKIQPAKLEDSAVYLCASSLEAGLGIQYFGAGTRLSVL.

This clone was seen only a few times. The chain uses TRBV2 and TRBJ2-4, with 7 bases identical to TRBD1. The germline V gene has CDR1 SNHLY and CDR2 FYNNEI. The CDR3 is 14 amino acids. J lost 7 bases, V lost 6 bases, and 9 bases had no gene match. CDR3 bases: TGTGCCAGCAGGGAGGACAGGATTTCGAACATTCAGTACTTC. It translates to CASREDRISNIQYF.

The chain's CDR3 is CASSLDRTTDTQYF. CDR3 nucleotide sequence: TGTGCCAGCAGTCTGGACAGGACTACAGATACGCAGTATTTT. J is TRBJ2-3 and V is TRBV6-1, with 7 nucleotides matching TRBD1. Trimming at V came to 5 bases and at J to 3 bases, leaving 5 bases not matched to a gene. CDR1 and CDR2 from the germline V gene are MNHNS and SASEGT. The CDR3 is 14 amino acids.

This chain links TRBV9 with TRBJ1-6; D is perhaps TRBD1 (6 bases). The CDR3 extends over 14 amino acids. Germline CDR1 is SGDLS and CDR2 is YYNGEE. The germline V and J ends were trimmed by 1 base and 7 bases, with 9 bases remaining between them. The CDR3 spells CASSVQGINSPLHF. CDR3 DNA: TGTGCCAGCAGCGTACAGGGGATCAATTCACCCCTCCACTTT.

This chain links TRBV2 with TRBJ1-4; 9 nucleotides line up with TRBD1. The CDR3 extends over 16 amino acids. CDR1 is SNHLY and CDR2 is FYNNEI in the germline V gene. V gave up 6 bases and J gave up 2 bases; unmatched junction bases: 7. As DNA, the CDR3 is TGTGCCAGCAGAAGACAGGGGGGGGCGACTAATGAAAAACTGTTTTTT. This translates into CASRRQGGATNEKLFF.

V is TRBV28 and J is TRBJ2-2; 11 positions agree with TRBD2. The CDR3 consists of 16 residues. The J segment lost 4 bases and the V segment lost 6 bases, leaving 7 bases of the junction unmatched. The germline gives CDR1 MDHEN, CDR2 SYDVKM. CDR3: CASSISGRGSTGELFF. The DNA of the CDR3 is TGTGCCAGCAGCATTAGCGGGAGGGGGAGCACCGGGGAGCTGTTTTTT.

The CDR3 loop reads CASSPGPNEKLFF. The CDR3 region has the DNA TGTGCCAGCAGCCCGGGACCTAATGAAAAACTGTTTTTT. The chain uses TRBV11-3 and TRBJ1-4, with D perhaps matching TRBD1 (5 bases). The CDR3 is 13 amino acids. Germline CDR1 is SGHNT and CDR2 is YENEEA. Trimming took 5 bases from V and 3 from J, leaving 7 bases between them.

The rearrangement links TRBV5-1 to TRBJ2-1; TRBD1 agrees at 10 bases. Germline V gene data show CDR1 as SGHRS and CDR2 as YFSETQ. CDR3 length: 14 residues. Trimming at V came to 4 bases and at J to 5 bases, leaving 3 bases not matched to a gene. The CDR3 is CASSGDRGDNEQFF. Written as DNA, the CDR3 is TGCGCCAGCAGCGGGGACAGGGGCGACAATGAGCAGTTCTTC.

The V call is TRBV28, the J call TRBJ1-1; a possible D gene is TRBD1 (5 bases). Trimming took 3 bases from V and 0 from J, leaving 11 bases between them. The CDR3 is 15 amino acids. Germline V gene lookup returns CDR1 MDHEN and CDR2 SYDVKM. CDR3 DNA sequence: TGTGCCAGCAGTTTTCTCCCAGGGATGAACACTGAAGCTTTCTTT. It encodes CASSFLPGMNTEAFF.